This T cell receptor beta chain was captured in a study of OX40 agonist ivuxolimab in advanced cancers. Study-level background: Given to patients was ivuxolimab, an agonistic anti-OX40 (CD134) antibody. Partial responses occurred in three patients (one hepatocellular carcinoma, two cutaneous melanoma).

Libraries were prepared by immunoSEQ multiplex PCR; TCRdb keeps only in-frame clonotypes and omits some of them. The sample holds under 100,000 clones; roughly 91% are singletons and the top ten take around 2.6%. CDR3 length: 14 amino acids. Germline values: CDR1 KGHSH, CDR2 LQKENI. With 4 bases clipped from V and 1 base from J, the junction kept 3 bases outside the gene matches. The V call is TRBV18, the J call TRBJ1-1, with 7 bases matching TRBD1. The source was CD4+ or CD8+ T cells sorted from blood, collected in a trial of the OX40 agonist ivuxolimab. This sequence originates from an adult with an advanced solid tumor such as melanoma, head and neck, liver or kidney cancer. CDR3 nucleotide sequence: TGTGCCAGCTCACAGGGGGCAGCGAACACTGAAGCTTTCTTT. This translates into CASSQGAANTEAFF.